This TCR beta chain derives from a study of early T cells in non-severe SARS-CoV-2 infection (dated by TCRdb to the early 2020s). With respect to the entire study: TCR sequencing used bulk RNA from unsorted whole blood, so alpha and beta chains could not be paired. What the work shows at the level of the full study, not this receptor alone: VDJdb matching was skewed toward anti-spike CD8 responses and likely underestimated virus-specific expansions, missing private and CD4 specificities.

Set within a cohort of healthcare workers in London, UK, this nested case-control study involved weekly PCR testing of nasopharyngeal swabs along with blood sampling. Healthcare workers were recruited during the week of the UK lockdown, between 23 and 31 March 2020, and followed weekly for up to roughly 16 weeks. Receptors were amplified or captured by 5' RACE. Sequenced using a NextSeq 500. Unique molecular identifiers were attached to individual cDNA molecules in the TCR library protocol so that sequencing error and PCR bias could be corrected. Both TCR alpha and beta chains were sequenced, and tight co-correlation was observed between alpha and beta sequence abundances in each sample. The source study handled its data this way. Decombinator V4 was used to annotate TCR sequences for V gene, J gene and CDR3. Expanded TCRs were defined as changing significantly between any two time points under a Poisson model with p below 0.0001. TCR abundances were normalised to the total number of TCRs sequenced in each sample and reported as counts per million. TRAV1-2 paired with TRAJ12, TRAJ20 or TRAJ33 defined MAIT TCRs, while TRAV10 paired with TRAJ18 defined iNKT TCRs. A search of VDJdb, accessed on 1 November 2021, was run for TCRs annotated to CMV, EBV and SARS-CoV-2, with TCRs annotated for multiple antigens excluded. TCRdb's own reprocessing of the public reads used fastp at Q25 and MiXCR and kept productive beta chains. Rows with a matching CDR3 protein are joined into one entry that keeps the most common DNA and genes. The V and J calls here are based on TCRdb, not the publication. The sample data list 55,000 to 75,000 distinct CDR3 sequences, and about 9.9% of these were observed just once. The top ten constitute roughly 1.2% of the sample.

This clonotype counts as medium-sized (0.01 to 0.1%). The antigen it recognizes is unknown. No qualities accompany the bases; no much larger clone lies one base away. Counted from cysteine to phenylalanine, this CDR3 has 13 amino acids. The DNA shown is the 39-base CDR3, in frame from base 1. V is reduced by 2 bases and J by 5 bases, leaving a spacing of 7 bases between them. The germline V gene (reference sequence) sets CDR1 to MNHEY and CDR2 to SMNVEV. The receptor comes from an adult who was a healthcare worker with PCR-confirmed SARS-CoV-2 infection or an uninfected control (not recorded which). What was sequenced was whole blood. The rearranged chain carries TRBV27 and TRBJ1-5, with no reliable assignment of the D segment. The bases read TGTGCCAGCAGTTTACGGGGTTATCAGCCCCAGCATTTT. Its translation reads: CASSLRGYQPQHF.